This TCR beta chain was sequenced during a study of blood T cell repertoires in COVID-19. The authors' processing: Estimation of nucleated cell counts was performed using reference gene primer amplification. The data were produced by immunoSEQ multiplex PCR, yet TCRdb's version contains in-frame clones alone and is incomplete. Clone size and V and J calls were adopted from that table, with D and trimming inferred from the DNA. The sample includes roughly 380,000 clones, about 91% seen only once; the top ten take roughly 1.4%. A Seattle source enrolled patients during active infection and followed them longitudinally. Sequencing was performed on peripheral blood. The clonotype comes from a middle-aged woman with COVID-19, enrolled during active disease.

The CDR3 sequence is CASRPHTGDPNQPQHF. The CDR3 bases are TGTGCCAGCAGACCTCATACAGGGGACCCCAATCAGCCCCAGCATTTT. This chain joins TRBV6-6 and TRBJ1-5; TRBD1 matches 7 bases. The CDR3 sequence is 16 residues long. The germline V gene has CDR1 MNHNY and CDR2 SVGAGI (reference sequence). Germline trimming cut 6 bases from V and 3 bases from J; bases unmatched to any gene: 11.